Below, 23 T cell receptor beta chains from the same sample are listed, as sequenced in a study of OX40 agonist ivuxolimab in advanced cancers. Libraries were prepared by immunoSEQ multiplex PCR; TCRdb keeps only in-frame clonotypes and omits some of them. The sample contains 40,000 to 60,000 clones, roughly 79% of which appear only once. This material consisted of CD4+ or CD8+ T cells sorted from blood, taken in a trial of the OX40 agonist ivuxolimab. Receptors were obtained from an adult with an advanced solid tumor such as melanoma, head and neck, liver or kidney cancer.

The rearrangement joins TRBV11-3 to TRBJ2-1; a weak D match, TRBD2 (6 bases). This CDR3 spans 15 amino acids. V was pared by 5 bases and J by 6 bases, with 17 bases between. Germline values: CDR1 SGHNT, CDR2 YENEEA. The chain's CDR3 is CASSLGAGKPNEQFF. The CDR3, as DNA: TGTGCCAGCAGCCTAGGGGCGGGGAAGCCCAATGAGCAGTTCTTC.

The V and J genes are TRBV5-4 and TRBJ2-1; D unclear. Germline-derived CDR1 and CDR2 are SGHNT and YYREEE (reference sequence). Trimming removed 4 bases at V and 8 bases at J, with 7 bases between. This CDR3 is 11 amino acids long. CDR3 sequence reads: CASSQLDEQFF. The CDR3 DNA reads as TGTGCCAGCAGCCAACTCGATGAGCAGTTCTTC.

The CDR3 coding sequence is TGCGCCAGCAGCTTCATACCGGACAGGGGCCAAGAGACCCAGTACTTC. It codes for CASSFIPDRGQETQYF. The chain recombines TRBV5-1 with TRBJ2-5; 9 bases fit TRBD1. Germline trimming cut 2 bases from V and 1 base from J; bases unmatched to any gene: 6. CDR3 length equals 16 residues. Germline V gene lookup returns CDR1 SGHRS and CDR2 YFSETQ.

The chain recombines TRBV7-7 with TRBJ2-1, with D perhaps assigned TRBD1 or TRBD2 (6 bases each). CDR1 SSHAT and CDR2 FNYEAQ come from the germline V gene (reference sequence). The CDR3 length is 20 residues. V lost 2 bases and J lost 7, with 30 bases in between. This CDR3 is CASSLKSAGLTGRGGNEQFF. CDR3 DNA: TGTGCCAGCAGCTTAAAATCCGCGGGGCTGACAGGCCGTGGGGGGAATGAGCAGTTCTTC.

Worth noting for this clone: The junction departs from germline at one end; a sequencing error may be responsible. This chain links TRBV5-3 with TRBJ1-5; tentatively, D is TRBD1 (5 bases). TRBV5-3 is given ORF status, its function remaining uncertain. This CDR3 region has 14 residues. CDR3 sequence reads: CASSSAGSGQPQHF. The CDR3, as DNA: TGTGCCAGCAGCTCAGCAGGGTCAGGTCAGCCCCAGCATTTT.

The rearrangement uses TRBV19 and TRBJ1-1; 7 nucleotides align to TRBD1. Germline V lookup: CDR1 LNHDA, CDR2 SQIVND (reference sequence). This CDR3 has 14 residues. V trimming: 5 bases; J trimming: 0 bases; junction bases outside the gene matches: 3. CDR3 region: CASSQGGMNTEAFF. The CDR3 DNA reads as TGTGCCAGTAGTCAGGGGGGAATGAACACTGAAGCTTTCTTT.

This chain links TRBV30 with TRBJ1-2; no firm D call. With 5 bases removed from V and 2 bases from J, the gap between germline ends came to 6 bases. The CDR3 totals 11 residues. Germline V gene sequence: CDR1 GTSNPN, CDR2 SVGIG (reference sequence). Here the CDR3 DNA reads TGTGCCTGGGGCACGAACTATGGCTACACCTTC. This translates into CAWGTNYGYTF.

CDR3 nucleotides: TGTGCCAGCAGTATAGGGACAGCCTCGCTATCAACCTACAATGAGCAGTTCTTC. Translating gives CASSIGTASLSTYNEQFF. The chain employs TRBV28 and TRBJ2-1; 7 bases fit TRBD1. Germline assignment: CDR1 MDHEN and CDR2 SYDVKM. The length of the CDR3 is 18 residues. With 5 bases clipped from V and 2 bases from J, the junction kept 15 bases outside the gene matches.

In regard to this clone: A read error is possible here, since a much larger clone lies one base away. The chain uses TRBV13 and TRBJ2-2; D is ambiguous. The V gene's germline CDR1 is PRHDT and CDR2 FYEKMQ (reference sequence). The V end was cut by 6 bases, the J end by 2 bases, with 10 bases between. This CDR3 has 14 amino acids. The CDR3 DNA is TGTGCCAGCAGTTACGGGCAAAACACCGGGGAGCTGTTTTTT. Translating it yields CASSYGQNTGELFF.

This clone has a single count. V and J are TRBV29-1 and TRBJ2-5; 7 nucleotides match TRBD2. The DNA matches TRBJ2-7 better at its end, which makes the J call doubtful. CDR3 length: 14 amino acids. The V gene's germline CDR1 is SQVTM and CDR2 ANQGSEA. This chain's CDR3 is CSVWGGDESYEQYF. The DNA of the CDR3 is TGCAGCGTTTGGGGGGGGGACGAATCCTACGAGCAGTACTTC.

This chain links TRBV4-1 with TRBJ2-7; D may match TRBD1 or TRBD2 (5 bases each). The CDR3 has 16 amino acids. V was shortened by 0 bases and J by 0 bases, with 12 bases between the two germline ends. Germline loops: CDR1 MGHRA, CDR2 YSYEKL. DNA for the CDR3: TGCGCCAGCAGCCAAGAATGGGGGATGAGCTCCTACGAGCAGTACGTC. Translation gives CASSQEWGMSSYEQYV.

The chain links TRBV7-9 to TRBJ2-5, with D possibly matching TRBD1 (6 bases). Germline V gene lookup returns CDR1 SEHNR and CDR2 FQNEAQ (reference sequence). CDR3 length equals 15 residues. The V end lost 1 base, the J end lost 2 bases, and 11 bases lay between the germline ends. CDR3 in amino acids: CASSLVQGTQETQYF. The CDR3 DNA reads TGTGCCAGCAGCTTAGTACAGGGAACACAAGAGACCCAGTACTTC.

V is TRBV4-1 and J is TRBJ1-1; 7 positions match TRBD1. The germline gives CDR1 MGHRA, CDR2 YSYEKL. Losses at the gene ends were 0 bases for V and 0 bases for J; bases not matched to a gene: 7. The CDR3 is 17 residues long. DNA for the CDR3: TGCGCCAGCAGCCAAGATCCCCTGACAGGGATGAACACTGAAGCTTTCTTT. Amino acid sequence: CASSQDPLTGMNTEAFF.

In the case of this clone: The same CDR3 can be traced to other DNA sequences in this sample. The gene calls are TRBV27 and TRBJ1-1; D might be TRBD1 (5 bases). Trimming left V 2 bases short and J 1 base short, with 5 bases between. From germline, CDR1 is MNHEY and CDR2 SMNVEV (reference sequence). There are 13 residues in the CDR3. DNA for the CDR3: TGTGCCAGCAGTTTAGGGGGGAACACTGAAGCTTTCTTT. Translated, it gives CASSLGGNTEAFF.

The J gene is TRBJ1-6, the V gene TRBV7-9, with a weak D call TRBD1 (5 bases). The CDR3 contains 13 residues. Germline CDR1 is SEHNR and CDR2 is FQNEAQ (reference sequence). With 5 bases removed from V and 7 bases from J, the gap between germline ends came to 9 bases. The CDR3 DNA is TGTGCCAGCAGCCCAGGGAGGAATTCACCCCTCCACTTT. It is translated as CASSPGRNSPLHF.

The V and J genes are TRBV7-6 and TRBJ1-1, with D perhaps matching TRBD1 (5 bases). Germline CDR1 reads SGHVS; CDR2 reads FNYEAQ. V lost 1 base and J lost 5, with 14 bases in between. This CDR3 spans 15 amino acids. This CDR3 is CASSLEAGIGTEAFF. Written as DNA, the CDR3 is TGTGCCAGCAGCTTAGAGGCAGGGATCGGAACTGAAGCTTTCTTT.

By frequency in the sample, this clone is medium-sized. The rearrangement links TRBV28 to TRBJ1-4; TRBD1 matches 7 bases. There are 15 residues in the CDR3. V dropped 7 bases and J dropped 3; count of bases not matched to a gene: 8. Looked up from germline, CDR1 is MDHEN and CDR2 is SYDVKM. The CDR3 sequence: CASTETGNPNEKLFF. The CDR3 bases are TGTGCCAGCACGGAGACAGGGAACCCTAATGAAAAACTGTTTTTT.

The chain recombines TRBV15 with TRBJ2-3; 9 bases fit TRBD2. Trimming took 9 bases from V and 0 from J; bases not matched to a gene: 7. CDR3 length equals 15 residues. Germline V gene lookup returns CDR1 LNHNV and CDR2 YYDKDF (reference sequence). CDR3 sequence: CATEVAGGSTDTQYF. CDR3 DNA: TGTGCCACAGAGGTGGCGGGAGGGAGCACAGATACGCAGTATTTT.

The chain is built from TRBV27 and TRBJ1-6; maybe TRBD1 (5 bases). Germline-derived CDR1 and CDR2 are MNHEY and SMNVEV (reference sequence). The CDR3 sequence is 15 residues long. V was pared by 6 bases and J by 8 bases, with 17 bases between. The CDR3 DNA reads TGTGCCAGCAGCCCGGACGGGGGGACTGATTCACCCCTCCACTTT. Its protein is CASSPDGGTDSPLHF.

The chain is built from TRBV4-2 and TRBJ2-1, with 7 positions matching TRBD2. CDR3 length equals 14 residues. With V trimmed by 0 bases and J by 6 bases, 2 bases remained unmatched. Germline values: CDR1 LGHNA, CDR2 YNFKEQ. CDR3 coding DNA: TGTGCCAGCAGCCAAGAGACTAGCCTCAATGAGCAGTTCTTC. It encodes CASSQETSLNEQFF.

The V call is TRBV27, the J call TRBJ2-1; 10 nucleotides align to TRBD1. The CDR3 spans 15 residues. V shed 6 bases, J shed 6 bases, and the junction held 8 bases outside the gene matches. The germline V gene has CDR1 MNHEY and CDR2 SMNVEV (reference sequence). CDR3 sequence reads: CASRYRQGAVNEQFF. CDR3 sequence (DNA): TGTGCCAGCAGATACCGACAGGGGGCAGTCAATGAGCAGTTCTTC.

The sample holds one count of this clone. The chain combines TRBV19 with TRBJ2-7, with 11 positions matching TRBD2. The CDR3 runs to 14 residues. Trimming removed 4 bases from V and 6 bases from J; junction bases left unmatched: 5. CDR1 LNHDA and CDR2 SQIVND come from the germline V gene (reference sequence). This CDR3 reads CASSTVAGGGEQYF. The DNA of the CDR3 is TGTGCCAGTAGTACCGTAGCGGGAGGGGGCGAGCAGTACTTC.

This clone was seen a few times. The chain joins TRBV7-9 to TRBJ1-1; 10 bases align to TRBD1. The germline gives CDR1 SEHNR, CDR2 FQNEAQ (reference sequence). There are 15 residues in the CDR3. V dropped 6 bases and J dropped 5; count of bases not matched to a gene: 9. DNA of the CDR3: TGTGCCAGCAGGGGGACAGGGGCTATAGGGACTGAAGCTTTCTTT. It translates to CASRGTGAIGTEAFF.